These 3 T cell receptor beta chains share one sample of origin, sequenced in a study of breast tumors, draining lymph nodes, adjacent tissues. The lymph nodes were axillary draining lymph nodes from breast cancer patients. TCRdb recomputed calls from the multiplex PCR reads with MiXCR, one row per CDR3 protein. The repertoire holds around 290,000 distinct CDR3 sequences, with more than 30% as singletons. Input material: axillary lymph node tissue. The receptors were gathered from a female donor with breast cancer. Some clones in this sample may be carry-over from other donors' samples.

With regard to this clonotype: At one end, the junction sequence differs from germline, possibly due to a read error. The gene calls are TRBV25-1 and TRBJ2-1; D not certain. Per the germline V gene, CDR1 is MGHDK and CDR2 is SYGVNS. The CDR3 consists of 12 residues. The chain's CDR3 is CASSELTEERFF. The CDR3 DNA reads TGTGCCAGCAGTGAATTAACAGAAGAGCGGTTCTTC.

The chain links TRBV24-1 to TRBJ1-5, with unresolved D. CDR1 is KGHDR, CDR2 SFDVKD, per germline. V was clipped by 5 bases and J by 2 bases, with 9 bases between them. The CDR3 totals 14 residues. The CDR3 sequence: CATSASLGNQPQHF. The CDR3 DNA reads TGTGCCACCAGTGCTAGTTTGGGCAATCAGCCCCAGCATTTT.

This clonotype was seen repeatedly, ten times or more. V gene TRBV24-1 combines with J gene TRBJ2-5, with D perhaps matching TRBD1 or TRBD2 (5 bases each). V lost 4 bases and J lost 5, with 10 bases in between. Germline CDR1 reads KGHDR; CDR2 reads SFDVKD. The CDR3 has 13 amino acids. CDR3: CATSDQWGETQYF. CDR3 nucleotides: TGTGCCACCAGTGACCAATGGGGGGAGACCCAGTACTTC.